This is a list of T cell receptor beta chains from one sample in a study of identical twins. MiXCR was run by TCRdb on the 5' RACE reads, yielding one entry per CDR3 protein. This sample has about 690,000 distinct CDR3 sequences, with 5.5% to 6.5% found just once. Specimen: naive T cells sorted from blood. The receptors stem from a man aged 18 to 30 in good health. Both conserved end residues are part of each CDR3. D genes are given only for firm matches.

cdr3_aa: CSVSTDYNEQFF
d_call: -
j_call: TRBJ2-1
v_call: TRBV29-1

cdr3_aa: CASRLRPLGADTQYF
d_call: -
j_call: TRBJ2-3
v_call: TRBV12-3/TRBV12-4

cdr3_aa: CSATQTGETQYF
d_call: -
j_call: TRBJ2-5
v_call: TRBV20-1

cdr3_aa: CATRMEGRSGANVLTF
d_call: -
j_call: TRBJ2-6
v_call: TRBV10-3

cdr3_aa: CASSPGTAKNTIYF
d_call: TRBD1
j_call: TRBJ1-3
v_call: TRBV18

cdr3_aa: CASRMSSYEQYF
d_call: -
j_call: TRBJ2-7
v_call: TRBV6-6

cdr3_aa: CASSQDILVGNSGANVLTF
d_call: -
j_call: TRBJ2-6
v_call: TRBV4-3

cdr3_aa: CASIREVAGSTDTQYF
d_call: TRBD2
j_call: TRBJ2-3
v_call: TRBV4-2

cdr3_aa: CASSYGQGPYSNQPQHF
d_call: TRBD1
j_call: TRBJ1-5
v_call: TRBV7-2

cdr3_aa: CATSDYGTLEETQYF
d_call: -
j_call: TRBJ2-5
v_call: TRBV24-1

cdr3_aa: CASSLTRQVELGEQYF
d_call: -
j_call: TRBJ2-7
v_call: TRBV2

cdr3_aa: CASSLLAGGANEQFF
d_call: TRBD2
j_call: TRBJ2-1
v_call: TRBV7-9

cdr3_aa: CASSPRQGYRNEQFF
d_call: TRBD1
j_call: TRBJ2-1
v_call: TRBV12-3/TRBV12-4

cdr3_aa: CATSYPRGQSGYTF
d_call: TRBD1
j_call: TRBJ1-2
v_call: TRBV15

cdr3_aa: CSARTRAAEAFF
d_call: -
j_call: TRBJ1-1
v_call: TRBV20-1

cdr3_aa: CSAAEWTDTQYF
d_call: -
j_call: TRBJ2-3
v_call: TRBV20-1

cdr3_aa: CSVGGTPTDTQYF
d_call: -
j_call: TRBJ2-3
v_call: TRBV20-1

cdr3_aa: CASSLEAGASTGELFF
d_call: -
j_call: TRBJ2-2
v_call: TRBV5-1

cdr3_aa: CASRGTDKTTLRDTQYF
d_call: TRBD1
j_call: TRBJ2-3
v_call: TRBV12-3/TRBV12-4

cdr3_aa: CSARVLALDEQFF
d_call: TRBD2
j_call: TRBJ2-1
v_call: TRBV20-1

cdr3_aa: CASTPTGGRANEQYF
d_call: TRBD2
j_call: TRBJ2-7
v_call: TRBV6-1

cdr3_aa: CASSSYRDREETQYF
d_call: TRBD1
j_call: TRBJ2-5
v_call: TRBV11-3

cdr3_aa: CASSQEPGLAVLEQYF
d_call: TRBD2
j_call: TRBJ2-7
v_call: TRBV27

cdr3_aa: CSVQGLADTDTQYF
d_call: -
j_call: TRBJ2-3
v_call: TRBV20-1

cdr3_aa: CSAPNKQGAGLARGELFF
d_call: -
j_call: TRBJ2-2
v_call: TRBV20-1

cdr3_aa: CASSLEDSSYNEQFF
d_call: -
j_call: TRBJ2-1
v_call: TRBV7-3

cdr3_aa: CASSLRVGRYGYTF
d_call: -
j_call: TRBJ1-2
v_call: TRBV12-3/TRBV12-4

cdr3_aa: CASSPTAPTYNEQFF
d_call: -
j_call: TRBJ2-1
v_call: TRBV5-1

cdr3_aa: CASSFRTIAPYGYTF
d_call: -
j_call: TRBJ1-2
v_call: TRBV4-3